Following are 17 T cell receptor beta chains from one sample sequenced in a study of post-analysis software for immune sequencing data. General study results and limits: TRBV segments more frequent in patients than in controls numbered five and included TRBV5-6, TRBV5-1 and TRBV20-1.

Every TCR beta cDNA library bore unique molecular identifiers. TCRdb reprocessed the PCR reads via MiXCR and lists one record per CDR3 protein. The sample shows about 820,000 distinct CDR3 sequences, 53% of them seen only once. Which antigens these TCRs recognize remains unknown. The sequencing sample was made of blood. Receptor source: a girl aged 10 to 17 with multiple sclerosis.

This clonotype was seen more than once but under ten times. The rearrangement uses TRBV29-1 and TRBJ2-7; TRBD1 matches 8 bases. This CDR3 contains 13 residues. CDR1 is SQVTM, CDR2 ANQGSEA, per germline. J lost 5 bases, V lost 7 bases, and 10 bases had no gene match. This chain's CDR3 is CSERGRGPHEQYF. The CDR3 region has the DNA TGCAGCGAGAGGGGCAGGGGGCCCCACGAGCAGTACTTC.

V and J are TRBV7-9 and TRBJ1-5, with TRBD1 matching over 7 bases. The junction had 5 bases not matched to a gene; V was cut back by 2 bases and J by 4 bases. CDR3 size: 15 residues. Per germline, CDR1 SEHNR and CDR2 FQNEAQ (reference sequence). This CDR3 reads CASSLWGQMNQPQHF. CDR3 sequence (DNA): TGTGCCAGCAGCTTATGGGGACAGATGAATCAGCCCCAGCATTTT.

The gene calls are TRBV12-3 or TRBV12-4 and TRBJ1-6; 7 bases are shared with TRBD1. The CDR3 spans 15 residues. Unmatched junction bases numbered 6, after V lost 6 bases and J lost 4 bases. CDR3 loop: CASRETGRYNSPLHF. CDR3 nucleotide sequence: TGTGCCAGCAGGGAGACAGGGAGGTATAATTCACCCCTCCACTTT.

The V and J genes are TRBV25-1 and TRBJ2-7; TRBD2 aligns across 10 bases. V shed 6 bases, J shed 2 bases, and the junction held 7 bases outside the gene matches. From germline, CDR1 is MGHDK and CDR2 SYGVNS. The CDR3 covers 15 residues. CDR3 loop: CASSVGLAYPYEQYF. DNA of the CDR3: TGTGCCAGCAGCGTGGGACTAGCGTACCCCTACGAGCAGTACTTC.

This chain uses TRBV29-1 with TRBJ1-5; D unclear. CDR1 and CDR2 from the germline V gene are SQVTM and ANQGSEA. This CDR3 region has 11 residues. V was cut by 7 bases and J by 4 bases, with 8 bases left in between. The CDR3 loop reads CSAGANQPQHF. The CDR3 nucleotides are TGCAGCGCAGGAGCGAATCAGCCCCAGCATTTT.

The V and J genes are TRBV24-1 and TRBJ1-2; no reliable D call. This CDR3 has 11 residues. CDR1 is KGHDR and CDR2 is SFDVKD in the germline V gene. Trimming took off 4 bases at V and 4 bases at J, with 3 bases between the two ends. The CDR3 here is CATSDSYGYTF. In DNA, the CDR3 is TGTGCCACCAGTGACTCCTATGGCTACACCTTC.

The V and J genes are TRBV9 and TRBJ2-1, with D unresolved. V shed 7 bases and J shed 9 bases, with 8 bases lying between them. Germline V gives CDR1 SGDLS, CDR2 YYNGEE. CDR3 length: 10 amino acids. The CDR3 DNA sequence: TGTGCCAGCGGGTTATTTGAGCAGTTCTTC. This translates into CASGLFEQFF.

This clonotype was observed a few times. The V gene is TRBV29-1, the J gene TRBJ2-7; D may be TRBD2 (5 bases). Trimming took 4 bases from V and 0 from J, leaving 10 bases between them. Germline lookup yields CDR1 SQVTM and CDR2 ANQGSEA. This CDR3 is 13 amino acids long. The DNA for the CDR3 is TGCAGCGTTGGGGTGGGAGCCTCCTACGAGCAGTACTTC. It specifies CSVGVGASYEQYF.

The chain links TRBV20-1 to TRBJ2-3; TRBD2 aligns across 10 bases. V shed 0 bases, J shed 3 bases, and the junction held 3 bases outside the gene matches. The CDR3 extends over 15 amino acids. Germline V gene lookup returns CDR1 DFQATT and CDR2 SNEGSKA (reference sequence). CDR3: CSARDASGSTDTQYF. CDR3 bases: TGCAGTGCTAGAGACGCTAGCGGGAGTACAGATACGCAGTATTTT.

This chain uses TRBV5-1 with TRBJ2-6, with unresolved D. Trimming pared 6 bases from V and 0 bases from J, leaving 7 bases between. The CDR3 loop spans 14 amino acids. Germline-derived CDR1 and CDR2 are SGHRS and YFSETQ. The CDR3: CASTTFSGANVLTF. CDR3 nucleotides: TGCGCCAGCACGACCTTCTCTGGGGCCAACGTCCTGACTTTC.

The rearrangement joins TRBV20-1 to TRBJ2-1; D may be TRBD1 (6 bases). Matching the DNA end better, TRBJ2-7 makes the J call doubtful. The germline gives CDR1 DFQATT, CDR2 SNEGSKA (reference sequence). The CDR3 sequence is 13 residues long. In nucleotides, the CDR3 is TGCAGTGCTATGGTGCAGGGGAAGTACGAGCAGTACTTC. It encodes CSAMVQGKYEQYF.

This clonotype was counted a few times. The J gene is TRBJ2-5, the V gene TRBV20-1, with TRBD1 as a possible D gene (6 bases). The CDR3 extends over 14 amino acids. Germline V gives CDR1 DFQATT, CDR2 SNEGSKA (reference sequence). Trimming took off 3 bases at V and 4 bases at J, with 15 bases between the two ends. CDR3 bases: TGCAGTGCTAGGGGTGGCAGGGGAAGAGAGACCCAGTACTTC. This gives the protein CSARGGRGRETQYF.

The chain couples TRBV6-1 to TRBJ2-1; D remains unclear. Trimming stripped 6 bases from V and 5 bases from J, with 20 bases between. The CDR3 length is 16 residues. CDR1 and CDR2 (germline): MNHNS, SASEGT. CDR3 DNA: TGTGCCAGCAGCCAAGAGGTGCCTTCCTACCACAATGAGCAGTTCTTC. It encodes CASSQEVPSYHNEQFF.

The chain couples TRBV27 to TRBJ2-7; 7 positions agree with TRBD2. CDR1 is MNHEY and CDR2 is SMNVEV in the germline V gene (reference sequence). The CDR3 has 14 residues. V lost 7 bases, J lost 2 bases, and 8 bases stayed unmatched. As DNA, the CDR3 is TGTGCCAGCAAACTGGGGGGGTCCCCCTACGAGCAGTACTTC. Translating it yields CASKLGGSPYEQYF.

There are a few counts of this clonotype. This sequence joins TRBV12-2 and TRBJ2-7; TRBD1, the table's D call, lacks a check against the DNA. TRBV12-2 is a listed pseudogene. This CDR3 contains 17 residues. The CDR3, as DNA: TGTGCAAGTCGCTTAGCTACGGGGGCACAGGGGGCGTCCGAGCAGTACTTC. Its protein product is CASRLATGAQGASEQYF.

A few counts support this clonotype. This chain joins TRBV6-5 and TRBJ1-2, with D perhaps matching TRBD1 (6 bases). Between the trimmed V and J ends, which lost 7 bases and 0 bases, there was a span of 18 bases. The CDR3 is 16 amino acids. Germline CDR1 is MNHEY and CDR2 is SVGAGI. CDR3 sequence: CASKVVGQPTNYGYTF. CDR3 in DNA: TGTGCCAGCAAGGTGGTAGGACAGCCCACTAACTATGGCTACACCTTC.

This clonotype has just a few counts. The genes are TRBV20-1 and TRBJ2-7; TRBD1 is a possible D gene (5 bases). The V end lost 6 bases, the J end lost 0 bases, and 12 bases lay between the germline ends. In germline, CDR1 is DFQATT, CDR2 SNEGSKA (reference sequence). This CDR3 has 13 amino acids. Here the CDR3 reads CSATTGSSYEQYF. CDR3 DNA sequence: TGCAGTGCCACCACAGGATCCTCCTACGAGCAGTACTTC.